This is a list of T cell receptor beta chains from one sample in a study of PD-L1 blockade in urothelial cancer. Using immunoSEQ multiplex PCR, the repertoire was profiled, and TCRdb retains in-frame clones only, with some absent. The sample lists about 100,000 clones; about 85% were seen once. The specimen comprised PBMCs, sampled around atezolizumab (anti-PD-L1) treatment. These receptors originate from a man between 45 and 60 years old with urothelial cancer. Both conserved end residues are part of each CDR3. The order of the fields is D gene, J gene, clone size, V gene, CDR3 DNA, CDR3 protein. The D gene is left open where the match is weak. Size is omitted from some rows. Given values are once, few, many or a class for expanded clones.

. | TRBJ2-1 | . | TRBV15 | TGTGCCACCAGCAGAGAGCCACTAGCATTGAATGAGCAGTTCTTC | CATSREPLALNEQFF
. | TRBJ2-5 | . | TRBV7-7 | TGTGCTAGCCCGGGTGGACAACAAGAGACCCAGTACTTC | CASPGGQQETQYF
TRBD1 | TRBJ1-6 | . | TRBV18 | TGTGCCAGCTCACCTCCAGACAGGGCGTCACCCCTCCACTTT | CASSPPDRASPLHF
. | TRBJ1-3 | . | TRBV25-1 | TGTGCCAGCAGGGGGACTTCTGGAAACACCATATATTTT | CASRGTSGNTIYF
. | TRBJ1-5 | few | TRBV19 | TGTGCCAGTAGTCCAGCGGGTAGGAGTCGGGGAATGAATCAGCCCCAGCATTTT | CASSPAGRSRGMNQPQHF
TRBD2 | TRBJ2-3 | . | TRBV6-1 | TGTGCCAGCCTGGCCCTAGCGGGAGGAACAGATACGCAGTATTTT | CASLALAGGTDTQYF
TRBD2 | TRBJ2-1 | . | TRBV5-3 | TGTGCCAGAACCGGACTAGTCCCGGACTCCTACAATGAGCAGTTCTTC | CARTGLVPDSYNEQFF
TRBD2 | TRBJ2-5 | . | TRBV19 | TGTGCCAGTAGGGGGACTAGAGGTTCTCTGGAGACCCAGTACTTC | CASRGTRGSLETQYF
. | TRBJ2-1 | . | TRBV7-2 | TGTGCCAGCAGCCTACTCAATGAGCAGTTCTTC | CASSLLNEQFF
. | TRBJ1-5 | once | TRBV5-1 | TGTGCCAGCAGCTTGCTACACAGGGACCAGCCCCAGCATTTT | CASSLLHRDQPQHF
. | TRBJ2-7 | . | TRBV20-1 | TGCAGTGCTGTGCAGGGCTACGAGCAGTACTTC | CSAVQGYEQYF
TRBD1 | TRBJ1-3 | . | TRBV19 | TGTGCCTCATTCAGGGGGCAGGGTGTTATCTCTGGAAACACCATATATTTT | CASFRGQGVISGNTIYF
TRBD1 | TRBJ1-4 | . | TRBV2 | TGTGCCAGCAGAAGACAGGGGGCGTCTAATGAAAAACTGTTTTTT | CASRRQGASNEKLFF
. | TRBJ1-1 | . | TRBV5-5 | TGTGCCAGCAGCCTAAGTCTACGGAACACTGAAGCTTTCTTT | CASSLSLRNTEAFF
. | TRBJ2-1 | . | TRBV11-1 | TGTGCCAGCAGCCGACGAGGTGGGCTAGCGAACCTCTACAATGAGCAGTTCTTC | CASSRRGGLANLYNEQFF
. | TRBJ2-5 | . | TRBV18 | TGTGCCAGCTCACCATTCGGTGAGACCCAGTACTTC | CASSPFGETQYF
. | TRBJ1-5 | . | TRBV28 | TGTGCCAGCAGTTTGCGAGGAGAGGGGCCCCAGCATTTT | CASSLRGEGPQHF
TRBD2 | TRBJ2-1 | . | TRBV4-2 | TGTGCCAGCAGCCGTGATAGCGGGGGCTACAATGAGCAGTTCTTC | CASSRDSGGYNEQFF
TRBD2 | TRBJ2-5 | . | TRBV28 | TGTGCCAGCATCACAGCGGGAGGGCCAGGAGAGACCCAGTACTTC | CASITAGGPGETQYF
. | TRBJ1-3 | . | TRBV6-5 | TGTGCCAGCAGCCGCCGACAGGTTGGAGGAAACACCATATATTTT | CASSRRQVGGNTIYF
. | TRBJ2-7 | . | TRBV9 | TGTGCCAGCAGCGTAGGACAGGCCCTCTACGAGCAGTACTTC | CASSVGQALYEQYF
TRBD2 | TRBJ2-1 | . | TRBV27 | TGTGCCAGCAGTTTATGGGCTAGCGGGAGGGCCGGGGTCGCTGAGCAGTTCTTC | CASSLWASGRAGVAEQFF
. | TRBJ2-3 | . | TRBV4-1 | TGCGCCAGCAGCCAAGCTGGGTCGGGAGATACGCAGTATTTT | CASSQAGSGDTQYF
. | TRBJ2-7 | . | TRBV7-2 | TGTGCCAGCAGCTTCCGAGGTCTGTTATACGAGCAGTACTTC | CASSFRGLLYEQYF
. | TRBJ2-4 | . | TRBV7-2 | TGTGCCAGCAGCCCAAGTTTAGACATTCAGTACTTC | CASSPSLDIQYF
. | TRBJ2-4 | . | TRBV5-1 | TGCGCCAGCAGCTTAGTTGGCCCCAAAAACATTCAGTACTTC | CASSLVGPKNIQYF